This T cell receptor beta chain was sequenced for a study of T-cell memory formation after mild COVID-19. Whole-study results and caveats: Second-wave clones peaking on day 37 lacked confirmed SARS-CoV-2 specificity. CD4+ contracting clones were found mainly in CM and EM, and CD8+ ones in EMRA. Several responding clones turned up in pre-infection memory, indicating that cross-reactive memory may have taken part.

This clonotype was observed at least ten times. Its antigen remains unknown. TCRdb re-analysed the 5' RACE reads in MiXCR, keeping a single row per CDR3 protein. Of around 300,000 distinct CDR3 sequences in the sample, roughly a fifth are singletons; the top ten hold about 21%. Trimming removed 5 bases from V and 1 base from J; junction bases left unmatched: 2. The CDR3 is 13 residues long. Germline loops: CDR1 SGDLS, CDR2 YYNGEE. Sequencing was carried out using PBMCs or a T cell subset sorted from them (not recorded which). This TCR was sampled from a man aged 18 to 29 who had mild COVID-19 (a few samples of this study predate the infection). Cell type and time point are not known. The chain joins TRBV9 to TRBJ2-5; TRBD2 matches 7 bases. The CDR3 spells CASSSGPQETQYF. In DNA, the CDR3 is TGTGCCAGCAGTAGCGGGCCCCAAGAGACCCAGTACTTC.